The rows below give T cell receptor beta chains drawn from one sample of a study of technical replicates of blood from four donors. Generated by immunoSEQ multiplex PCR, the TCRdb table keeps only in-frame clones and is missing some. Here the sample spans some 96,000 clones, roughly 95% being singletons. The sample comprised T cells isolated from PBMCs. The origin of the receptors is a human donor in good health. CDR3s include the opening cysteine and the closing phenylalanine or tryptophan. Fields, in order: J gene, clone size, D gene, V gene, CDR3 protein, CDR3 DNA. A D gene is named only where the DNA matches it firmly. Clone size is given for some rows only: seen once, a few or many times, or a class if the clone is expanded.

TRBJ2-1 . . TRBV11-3 CASSSQGSYNEQFF TGTGCCAGCAGCTCACAGGGATCTTACAATGAGCAGTTCTTC
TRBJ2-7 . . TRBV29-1 CSVEDPVAGPYEQYF TGCAGCGTTGAAGACCCGGTCGCGGGTCCCTACGAGCAGTACTTC
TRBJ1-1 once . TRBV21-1 CASSNYGIVQEAFF TGTGCCAGCAGCAATTATGGTATAGTTCAAGAAGCTTTCTTT
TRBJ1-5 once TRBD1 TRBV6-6 CASSYNFQGAGLHF TGTGCCAGCAGTTATAACTTCCAGGGGGCTGGTCTTCATTTT
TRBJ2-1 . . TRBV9 CASSPELQSSARLGEQFF TGTGCCAGCAGCCCCGAGCTTCAATCTAGTGCACGGTTGGGTGAGCAGTTCTTC
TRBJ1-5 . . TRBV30 CAWEQGPNQPQHF TGTGCCTGGGAACAGGGTCCCAATCAGCCCCAGCATTTT
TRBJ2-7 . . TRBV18 CASSPRETEQYF TGTGCCAGCTCACCACGGGAGACCGAGCAGTACTTC
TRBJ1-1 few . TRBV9 CASSPSPGAGYTEAFF TGTGCCAGCAGCCCCTCCCCGGGCGCGGGGTACACTGAAGCTTTCTTT
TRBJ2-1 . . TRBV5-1 CASSGGGYNEQFF TGCGCCAGCAGCGGAGGAGGTTACAATGAGCAGTTCTTC
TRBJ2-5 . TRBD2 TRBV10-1 CASSALAGEETQYF TGCGCCAGCAGCGCTCTAGCGGGGGAAGAGACCCAGTACTTC
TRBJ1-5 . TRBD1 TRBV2 CASARGQSNQPQHF TGTGCCAGCGCAAGGGGACAGAGCAATCAGCCCCAGCATTTT
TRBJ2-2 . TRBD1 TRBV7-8 CASSLQGVGNTGELFF TGTGCCAGCAGCTTACAGGGGGTGGGAAACACCGGGGAGCTGTTTTTT
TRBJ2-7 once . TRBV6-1 CASSGRPGTRPPSYEQYF TGTGCCAGCAGTGGACGACCGGGGACAAGGCCTCCTTCCTACGAGCAGTACTTC
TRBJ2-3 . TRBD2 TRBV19 CASKTGTSGADTQYF TGTGCCAGTAAAACCGGGACTAGCGGGGCAGATACGCAGTATTTT
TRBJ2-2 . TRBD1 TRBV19 CASSIVWTGATGELFF TGTGCCAGTAGTATAGTCTGGACAGGGGCCACCGGGGAGCTGTTTTTT
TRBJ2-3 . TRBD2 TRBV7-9 CASSPSSGRAVDTDTQYF TGTGCCAGCAGCCCCTCTAGCGGGAGGGCCGTTGACACAGATACGCAGTATTTT
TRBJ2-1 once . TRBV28 CASSFGSNEQFF TGTGCCAGCAGCTTCGGGTCCAATGAGCAGTTCTTC
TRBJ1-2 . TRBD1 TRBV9 CASSQTVTGKRYGYTF TGTGCCAGCAGCCAGACGGTGACAGGGAAGAGGTATGGCTACACCTTC
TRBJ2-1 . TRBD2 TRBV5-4 CASSLAAAGLNNEQFF TGTGCCAGCAGCTTGGCTGCAGCGGGGTTAAACAATGAGCAGTTCTTC
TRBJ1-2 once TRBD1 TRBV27 CASGIQGARGYTF TGTGCCAGCGGAATACAGGGGGCGCGTGGCTACACCTTC
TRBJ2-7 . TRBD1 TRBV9 CASSAAQGYEQYF TGTGCCAGCAGCGCCGCACAGGGGTACGAGCAGTACTTC
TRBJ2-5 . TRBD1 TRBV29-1 CSVERTGRWDAETQYF TGCAGCGTTGAAAGGACAGGGAGGTGGGACGCAGAGACCCAGTACTTC
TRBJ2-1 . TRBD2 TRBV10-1 CASSDGLAGGLRSYNEQFF TGCGCCAGCAGTGACGGACTAGCGGGAGGCCTTCGCTCCTACAATGAGCAGTTCTTC
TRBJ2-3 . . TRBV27 CASGRGTFLVGDTQYF TGTGCCAGCGGACGAGGGACTTTTCTCGTGGGGGATACGCAGTATTTT
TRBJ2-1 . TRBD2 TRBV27 CASSPGTSAMSEQFF TGTGCCAGCAGTCCCGGGACTAGCGCCATGAGTGAGCAGTTCTTC
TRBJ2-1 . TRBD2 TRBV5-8 CASTERGPYNEQFF TGTGCCAGCACCGAGCGGGGCCCCTACAATGAGCAGTTCTTC
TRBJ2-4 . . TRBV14 CASSHERGTKNIQYF TGTGCCAGCAGCCACGAGAGAGGCACCAAAAACATTCAGTACTTC
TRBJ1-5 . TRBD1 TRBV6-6 CASSFGDRGGNQPQHF TGTGCCAGCAGTTTCGGGGACAGGGGCGGCAATCAGCCCCAGCATTTT
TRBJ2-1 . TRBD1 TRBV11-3 CASSLYWTGKNEQFF TGTGCCAGCAGCTTATATTGGACAGGGAAGAATGAGCAGTTCTTC
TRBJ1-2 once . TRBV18 CASSHPDSNYGYTF TGTGCCAGCTCACATCCGGACAGTAACTATGGCTACACCTTC
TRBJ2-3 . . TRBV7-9 CASSFGRGGTDTQYF TGTGCCAGCAGCTTCGGCAGGGGGGGCACAGATACGCAGTATTTT
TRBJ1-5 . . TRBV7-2 CASSADGINQPQHF TGTGCCAGCAGCGCCGACGGGATTAATCAGCCCCAGCATTTT
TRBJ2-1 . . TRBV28 CASSLVLREQFF TGTGCCAGCAGTTTAGTTCTGAGGGAGCAGTTCTTC
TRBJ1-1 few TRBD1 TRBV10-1 CASSGQGYTEAFF TGCGCCAGCAGTGGACAGGGATACACTGAAGCTTTCTTT
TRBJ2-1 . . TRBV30 CAWSVFGASSYNEQFF TGTGCCTGGAGTGTATTTGGGGCGAGCTCCTACAATGAGCAGTTCTTC
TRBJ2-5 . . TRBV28 CASSFESGETQYF TGTGCCAGCAGTTTCGAGAGCGGGGAGACCCAGTACTTC
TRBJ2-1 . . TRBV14 CASSPRLTYNEQFF TGTGCCAGCAGCCCGCGACTAACCTACAATGAGCAGTTCTTC
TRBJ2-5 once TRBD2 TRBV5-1 CASSLGIAGVAETQYF TGCGCCAGCAGCTTGGGGATAGCGGGGGTTGCAGAGACCCAGTACTTC
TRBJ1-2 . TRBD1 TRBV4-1 CASSQQGQGATGYTF TGCGCCAGCAGCCAACAAGGACAGGGGGCGACGGGCTACACCTTC
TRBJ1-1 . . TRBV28 CASSYRVETEAFF TGTGCCAGCAGTTACAGGGTGGAGACTGAAGCTTTCTTT
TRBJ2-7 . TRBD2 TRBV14 CASSLGLAGAYEQYF TGTGCCAGCAGCCTTGGACTAGCGGGAGCCTACGAGCAGTACTTC
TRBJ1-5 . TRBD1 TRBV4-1 CASKGQGNQPQHF TGCGCCAGCAAGGGACAGGGTAATCAGCCCCAGCATTTT
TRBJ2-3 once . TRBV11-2 CASSPSTDTQYF TGTGCCAGCAGCCCTAGCACAGATACGCAGTATTTT
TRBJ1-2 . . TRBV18 CASSPSGGNHGYTF TGTGCCAGCTCACCAAGCGGGGGCAATCATGGCTACACCTTC
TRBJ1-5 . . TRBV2 CASSGERNQPQHF TGTGCCAGCAGTGGGGAGCGTAATCAGCCCCAGCATTTT
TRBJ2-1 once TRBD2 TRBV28 CASSFGPITLADSSYNEQFF TGTGCCAGCAGTTTTGGACCCATCACACTAGCGGATAGCTCCTACAATGAGCAGTTCTTC
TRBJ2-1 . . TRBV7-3 CATSQGGLNNEQFF TGTGCCACCTCACAGGGCGGGTTGAATAATGAGCAGTTCTTC
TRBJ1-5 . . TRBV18 CASSPTSGGNQPQHF TGTGCCAGCTCACCTACGTCGGGGGGCAATCAGCCCCAGCATTTT
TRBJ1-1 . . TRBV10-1 CASSESNRVAEAFF TGCGCCAGCAGTGAGTCGAACAGGGTAGCTGAAGCTTTCTTT
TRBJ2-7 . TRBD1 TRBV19 CASSGSRQGSYEQYF TGTGCCAGTAGTGGATCGAGACAGGGGTCCTACGAGCAGTACTTC
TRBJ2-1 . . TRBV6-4 CASSDGASSYNEQFF TGTGCCAGCAGTGATGGGGCGAGCTCCTACAATGAGCAGTTCTTC
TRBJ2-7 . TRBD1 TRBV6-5 CASSSMGQGAGEQYF TGTGCCAGCAGTTCGATGGGACAGGGCGCCGGAGAGCAGTACTTC
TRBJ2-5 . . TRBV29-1 CSMGAWAETQYF TGCAGCATGGGGGCGTGGGCGGAGACCCAGTACTTC
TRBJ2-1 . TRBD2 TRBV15 CATSRGLAGSYNEQFF TGTGCCACCAGCAGAGGCCTAGCGGGGTCCTACAATGAGCAGTTCTTC